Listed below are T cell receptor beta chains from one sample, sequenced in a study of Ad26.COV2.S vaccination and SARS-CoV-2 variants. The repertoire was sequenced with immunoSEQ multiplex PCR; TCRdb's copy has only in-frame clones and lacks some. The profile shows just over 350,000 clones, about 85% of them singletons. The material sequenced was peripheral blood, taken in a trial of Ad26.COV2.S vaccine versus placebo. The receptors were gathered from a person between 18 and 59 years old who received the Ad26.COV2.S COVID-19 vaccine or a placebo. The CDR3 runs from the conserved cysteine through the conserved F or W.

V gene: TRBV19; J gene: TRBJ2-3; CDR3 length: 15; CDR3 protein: CASQAMGSYTDTQYF
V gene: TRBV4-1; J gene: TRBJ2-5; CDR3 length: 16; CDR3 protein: CASSKSSGGALETQYF
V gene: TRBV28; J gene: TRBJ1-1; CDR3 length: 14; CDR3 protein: CASRSGQINTEAFF
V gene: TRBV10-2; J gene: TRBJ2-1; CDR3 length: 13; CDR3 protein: CASSGTSGNEQFF
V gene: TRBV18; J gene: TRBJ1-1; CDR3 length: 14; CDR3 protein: CASSPLDRAGGTFF
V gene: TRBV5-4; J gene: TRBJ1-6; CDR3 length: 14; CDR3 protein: CASSPGVSGRPLHF
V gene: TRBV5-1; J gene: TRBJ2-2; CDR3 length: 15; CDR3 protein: CASSLGLGLPGELFF
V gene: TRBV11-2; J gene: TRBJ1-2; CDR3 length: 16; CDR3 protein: CASREVRQGFKNGYTF
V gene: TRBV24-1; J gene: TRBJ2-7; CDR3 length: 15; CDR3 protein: CATSERSGGHAEQYF
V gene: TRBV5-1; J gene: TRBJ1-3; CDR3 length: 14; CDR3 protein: CASSAGLSGNTIYF